These T cell receptor beta chains were read from a single sample in a study of chemoradiotherapy in HPV16-positive cancers. Sequencing was performed with immunoSEQ multiplex PCR; in TCRdb, only in-frame clones are kept and a portion is missing. The data contain tens of thousands of clones, around nine tenths of them singletons. The source material was blood, sampled from a patient who underwent chemoradiotherapy. These receptors all come from a human donor with HPV-associated anogenital cancer. Each CDR3 is given with its conserved first and last residue. D genes are given only for firm matches. The size field is filled for only some rows; it gives once, few, many or a size class.

d_call,j_call,v_call,clone_size,cdr3_nt,cdr3_aa
.,TRBJ2-2,TRBV10-3,.,TGTGCCATCCGGGACTCAAACCTTTGGGGGGAGCTGTTTTTT,CAIRDSNLWGELFF
.,TRBJ2-7,TRBV19,.,TGTGCCAGTAGTATAGCCGAATCCGGATACGAGCAGTACTTC,CASSIAESGYEQYF
.,TRBJ1-1,TRBV6-1,.,TGTGCCAGCAGTGCGAAAACGGGGACGGACCGTGAAGCTTTCTTT,CASSAKTGTDREAFF
TRBD1,TRBJ2-2,TRBV7-9,.,TGTGCCAGCAGCTCGGGACAGGAAGAGTTGGAGCTGTTTTTT,CASSSGQEELELFF
TRBD2,TRBJ2-5,TRBV7-2,once,TGTGCCAGCAGCCGAATGGGACTAGCTACGGGAGAGACCCAGTACTTC,CASSRMGLATGETQYF
.,TRBJ2-5,TRBV19,.,TGTGCCAGTAGTGGTCTAGACAGTTCCATGACCCAGTACTTC,CASSGLDSSMTQYF
.,TRBJ1-6,TRBV6-6,.,TGTGCCAGCAGCCAGGACCACGTGAATTCACCCCTCCACTTT,CASSQDHVNSPLHF
TRBD1,TRBJ2-7,TRBV27,.,TGTGCCAGCAGTCAAACCCCGGACAGGGGTCTCGAGCAGTACTTC,CASSQTPDRGLEQYF
.,TRBJ1-2,TRBV10-3,.,TGTGCCATCACCCCTCTCGTGGGGATAAACTATGGCTACACCTTC,CAITPLVGINYGYTF
.,TRBJ2-2,TRBV10-3,.,TGTGCCATCAGTGAAAGTTCTCGGGGTTTGAACACCGGGGAGCTGTTTTTT,CAISESSRGLNTGELFF
.,TRBJ2-2,TRBV27,.,TGTGCCAGCAGTCCGCTAGGAAACACCGGGGAGCTGTTTTTT,CASSPLGNTGELFF
.,TRBJ1-2,TRBV4-1,.,TGCGCCAGCAGCCAAGACCCGCCGAACTATGGCTACACCTTC,CASSQDPPNYGYTF
.,TRBJ1-3,TRBV4-3,.,TGCGCCAGCAGCCAAGCATCGGGACCGTCTGGAAACACCATATATTTT,CASSQASGPSGNTIYF
TRBD1,TRBJ1-3,TRBV11-2,.,TGTGCCAGCAGCCTCTACAGGGGTTCTAGTGGAAACACCATATATTTT,CASSLYRGSSGNTIYF
TRBD1,TRBJ1-2,TRBV9,.,TGTGCCAGCAGCGGAAGGGACAGAGCTAACTATGGCTACACCTTC,CASSGRDRANYGYTF
.,TRBJ1-6,TRBV11-2,.,TGTGCCAGCAGCCAACAGAGGGGGGTGAATTCACCCCTCCACTTT,CASSQQRGVNSPLHF
.,TRBJ2-2,TRBV18,.,TGTGCCAGCTCACCAGGGGCTCATACGAACACCGGGGAGCTGTTTTTT,CASSPGAHTNTGELFF
.,TRBJ1-1,TRBV4-3,once,TGCGCCAGCCGAACGGTGGCAGGGGTGGGCACTGAAGCTTTCTTT,CASRTVAGVGTEAFF
.,TRBJ1-1,TRBV4-1,once,TGCGCCAGCAGCCAAGGGACGGGCCTTGAGGCTTTCTTT,CASSQGTGLEAFF
TRBD1,TRBJ1-2,TRBV4-1,few,TGCGCCAGCAGCCAAGTGGCAGGGGGTGACTATGGCTACACCTTC,CASSQVAGGDYGYTF
TRBD1,TRBJ2-7,TRBV11-2,.,TGTGCCAGCAGCTCTCCGGGACAGAACCTCTACGAGCAGTACTTC,CASSSPGQNLYEQYF
.,TRBJ1-1,TRBV7-2,.,TGTGCCAGCAGCTACCACAGGGATGGGACTGAAGCTTTCTTT,CASSYHRDGTEAFF
.,TRBJ1-1,TRBV7-3,.,TGTGCCAGCAGCTTCAATATGGACACTGAAGCTTTCTTT,CASSFNMDTEAFF
.,TRBJ1-2,TRBV5-1,.,TGCGCCAGCAGCCTAGGGACGGATAACTATGGCTACACCTTC,CASSLGTDNYGYTF
.,TRBJ2-5,TRBV29-1,once,TGCAGCGTTGAAGCAAACACAGGACAAGAGACCCAGTACTTC,CSVEANTGQETQYF
TRBD1,TRBJ2-3,TRBV5-4,.,TGTGCCAGCAGCGTAAGCGTCAGGGGGACAGATACGCAGTATTTT,CASSVSVRGTDTQYF
TRBD1,TRBJ1-1,TRBV5-5,.,TGTGCCAGCAGCTTGCGGGACAGGGGGGTTAACACTGAAGCTTTCTTT,CASSLRDRGVNTEAFF
.,TRBJ2-3,TRBV7-9,.,TGTGCCAGCAGCTTACCGCCCCGGGGGGCCTTCACAGATACGCAGTATTTT,CASSLPPRGAFTDTQYF
.,TRBJ1-3,TRBV7-2,.,TGTGCCAGCAGCTTAGATTTCATAGGGCGTTCTGGAAACACCATATATTTT,CASSLDFIGRSGNTIYF
.,TRBJ1-6,TRBV4-2,.,TGTGCCAGCAGCCAAGAGGAGGGTTTTAATTCACCCCTCCACTTT,CASSQEEGFNSPLHF
.,TRBJ2-5,TRBV11-2,.,TGTGCCAGCAGCTTAGTTGTAGGGGGATGGAGGGAGACCCAGTACTTC,CASSLVVGGWRETQYF
TRBD2,TRBJ2-2,TRBV6-1,.,TGTGCCAGCAGTGAAGCGAGCGGGAGGCCGATGGGGGAGCTGTTTTTT,CASSEASGRPMGELFF
TRBD1,TRBJ1-4,TRBV5-1,.,TGCGCCAGCAGCTTGTGGACAGGGGCTAATGAAAAACTGTTTTTT,CASSLWTGANEKLFF
.,TRBJ2-7,TRBV5-4,.,TGTGCCAGCAGCTTGGGCGCTTCCTACGAGCAGTACTTC,CASSLGASYEQYF
TRBD2,TRBJ2-3,TRBV29-1,.,TGCAGCGTTAGAATTGGGACTAGCGGGAGATCAGATACGCAGTATTTT,CSVRIGTSGRSDTQYF
.,TRBJ2-7,TRBV14,.,TGTGCCAGCAGCCAAGACAAGGCCGCTTTTTCCTACGAGCAGTACTTC,CASSQDKAAFSYEQYF
.,TRBJ1-1,TRBV7-2,.,TGTGCCAGCAGCTTAGGGGGGCCTGAAGCTTTCTTT,CASSLGGPEAFF
.,TRBJ1-5,TRBV10-2,.,TGCGCCAGCAGTGAACCACCTCGACAGGGCAATCAGCCCCAGCATTTT,CASSEPPRQGNQPQHF
TRBD1,TRBJ2-1,TRBV11-3,.,TGTGCCAGCAGCTTACAGGGGGACAATGAGCAGTTCTTC,CASSLQGDNEQFF
TRBD1,TRBJ2-7,TRBV6-5,.,TGTGCCAGCAGTTACAGCCGGGACAGGGCCCACGAGCAGTACTTC,CASSYSRDRAHEQYF
.,TRBJ2-2,TRBV5-4,.,TGTGCCAGCAGCCAAGCAAGCAGGGGCACCGGGGAGCTGTTTTTT,CASSQASRGTGELFF
.,TRBJ1-5,TRBV6-1,.,TGTGCCAGCAGGTTAGCGGGTTTCGGCAATCAGCCCCAGCATTTT,CASRLAGFGNQPQHF
.,TRBJ2-6,TRBV27,.,TGTGCCAGCAGTTCCCAGGGGGGACGGGACTCTGGGGCCAACGTCCTGACTTTC,CASSSQGGRDSGANVLTF
TRBD1,TRBJ2-2,TRBV10-3,.,TGTGCCATCACCAGACAGGGTGGGACCGGGGAGCTGTTTTTT,CAITRQGGTGELFF
TRBD1,TRBJ1-3,TRBV30,.,TGTGCCTGGATCGAGGGGGCCCGATTCTCTGGAAACACCATATATTTT,CAWIEGARFSGNTIYF
TRBD1,TRBJ2-1,TRBV10-3,.,TGTGCCACCTCCCGGGACAGGGGCAATGAGCAGTTCTTC,CATSRDRGNEQFF
TRBD1,TRBJ1-2,TRBV6-5,.,TGTGCCAGCAGTTACCAGGGGGGACAGGGAGATGGCTACACCTTC,CASSYQGGQGDGYTF
TRBD1,TRBJ2-5,TRBV7-9,.,TGTGCCAGCAGCCGGGACAGGGTACGAGAGACCCAGTACTTC,CASSRDRVRETQYF
.,TRBJ1-3,TRBV5-1,.,TGCGCCAGCAGCCTGGACGGTTCTGGAAACACCATATATTTT,CASSLDGSGNTIYF
.,TRBJ1-4,TRBV5-1,.,TGCGCCAGCAGCGCAGGCCCTTCTGAAAAACTGTTTTTT,CASSAGPSEKLFF
.,TRBJ2-2,TRBV4-1,once,TGCGCCAGCAGCCAAGTTGGCACCGGGGAGCTGTTTTTT,CASSQVGTGELFF
.,TRBJ2-4,TRBV6-6,.,TGTGCCAGCAGCCAGGAGCTAAACATTCAGTACTTC,CASSQELNIQYF
.,TRBJ2-2,TRBV6-1,.,TGTGCCAGCAGGTCCGTGATGGCCGGGGAGCTGTTTTTT,CASRSVMAGELFF
.,TRBJ1-6,TRBV15,.,TGTGCCACCAGCAGAGATGCCAATTCACCCCTCCACTTT,CATSRDANSPLHF
TRBD2,TRBJ2-2,TRBV5-1,.,TGCGCCAGCAGCTCCGGACTAGCGGGAGGTGTGGGGGAGCTGTTTTTT,CASSSGLAGGVGELFF